The sequence of this TCR beta chain was determined in a study of blood T cell repertoires in COVID-19. TCRdb's copy holds only in-frame clones and misses some; the assay was immunoSEQ multiplex PCR. The sample contains approximately 200,000 clones, roughly 80% of which appear only once. This CDR3 has 16 residues. Germline CDR1 and CDR2: MGHRA and YSYEKL. V trimming: 3 bases; J trimming: 0 bases; junction bases outside the gene matches: 2. The V gene is TRBV4-1, the J gene TRBJ2-1; 10 bases fit TRBD2. The sequence was collected from a man aged 55 to 69 with active or convalescent COVID-19. The sequencing input was peripheral blood. CDR3 loop: CASSHPSGSSYNEQFF. The CDR3 region has the DNA TGCGCCAGCAGCCACCCTAGCGGGAGCTCCTACAATGAGCAGTTCTTC.